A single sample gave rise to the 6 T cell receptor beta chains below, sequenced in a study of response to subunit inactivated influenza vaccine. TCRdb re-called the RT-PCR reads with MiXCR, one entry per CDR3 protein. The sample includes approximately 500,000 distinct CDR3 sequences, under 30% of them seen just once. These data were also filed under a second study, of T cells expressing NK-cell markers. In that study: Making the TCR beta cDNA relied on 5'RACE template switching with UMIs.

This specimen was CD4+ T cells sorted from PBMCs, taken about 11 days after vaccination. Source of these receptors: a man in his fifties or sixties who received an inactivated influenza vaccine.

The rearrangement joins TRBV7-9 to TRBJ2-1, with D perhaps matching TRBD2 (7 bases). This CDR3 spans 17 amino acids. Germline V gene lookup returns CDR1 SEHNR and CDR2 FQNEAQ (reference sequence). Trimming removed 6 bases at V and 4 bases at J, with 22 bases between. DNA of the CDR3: TGTGCCAGCAGTCTCGATTGGGGGGGCCAGGTTTACAATGAGCAGTTCTTC. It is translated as CASSLDWGGQVYNEQFF.

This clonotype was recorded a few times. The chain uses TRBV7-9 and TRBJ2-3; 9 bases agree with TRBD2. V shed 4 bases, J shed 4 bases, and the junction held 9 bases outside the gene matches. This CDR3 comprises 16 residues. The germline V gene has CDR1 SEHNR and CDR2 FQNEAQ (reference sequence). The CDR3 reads CASSSVPAGGPDTQYF. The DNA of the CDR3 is TGTGCCAGCAGCTCGGTTCCAGCGGGGGGCCCAGATACGCAGTATTTT. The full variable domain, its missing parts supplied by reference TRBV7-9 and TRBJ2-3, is DTGVSQNPRHKITKRGQNVTFRCDPISEHNRLYWYRQTLGQGPEFLTYFQNEAQLEKSRLLSDRFSAERPKGSFSTLEIQRTEQGDSAMYLCASSSVPAGGPDTQYFGPGTRLTVL.

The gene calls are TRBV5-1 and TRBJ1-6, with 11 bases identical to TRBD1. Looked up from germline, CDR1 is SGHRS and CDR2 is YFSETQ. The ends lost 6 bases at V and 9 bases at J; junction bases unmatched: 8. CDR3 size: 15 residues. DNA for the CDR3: TGCGCCAGCACGAGTTCCGGGACAGGGGGTTCACCCCTCCACTTT. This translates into CASTSSGTGGSPLHF.

CDR3 protein: CAMPDHEQYF. DNA of the CDR3: TGTGCCATGCCGGATCACGAGCAGTACTTC. The V call is TRBV6-5, the J call TRBJ2-7; no clear D gene. The V gene's germline CDR1 is MNHEY and CDR2 SVGAGI. V lost 10 bases and J 5 bases, leaving 9 bases between the germline ends. The CDR3 has 10 amino acids.

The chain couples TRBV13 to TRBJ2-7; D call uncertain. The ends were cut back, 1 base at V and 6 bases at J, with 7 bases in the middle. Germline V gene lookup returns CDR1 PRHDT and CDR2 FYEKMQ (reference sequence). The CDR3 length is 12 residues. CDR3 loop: CASSLVSSEQYF. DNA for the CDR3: TGTGCCAGCAGCTTAGTTAGCAGCGAGCAGTACTTC.

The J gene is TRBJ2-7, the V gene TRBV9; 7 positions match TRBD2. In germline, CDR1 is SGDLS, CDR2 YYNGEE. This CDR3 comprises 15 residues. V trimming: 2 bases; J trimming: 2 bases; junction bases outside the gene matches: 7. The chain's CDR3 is CASSVIGRGPYEQYF. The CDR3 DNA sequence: TGTGCCAGCAGCGTCATAGGGAGGGGTCCCTACGAGCAGTACTTC.